Listed below are T cell receptor beta chains from one sample, sequenced in a study of CD8 T cells in Susac syndrome. Via MiXCR, TCRdb re-called the immunoSEQ multiplex PCR reads, giving one row per CDR3 protein. The data show 250,000 to 300,000 distinct CDR3 sequences, approximately 85% seen once. Sample: CD8+ T cells from PBMCs. Source of these receptors: a human donor with multiple sclerosis. CDR3s include the opening cysteine and the closing phenylalanine or tryptophan.

v_gene	j_gene	CDR3aa
TRBV7-9	TRBJ2-1	CASSLLERSYNEQFF
TRBV20-1	TRBJ2-7	CSAHSRDNNYEQYF
TRBV27	TRBJ2-6	CASSLEGGFGANVLTF
TRBV6-2/TRBV6-3	TRBJ1-1	CASIPAGVNTEAFF
TRBV9	TRBJ2-2	CASLQRARYLNTGELFF
TRBV2	TRBJ2-1	CASSEAGQYNEQFF
TRBV20-1	TRBJ2-7	CSADQGVYEQYF
TRBV6-5	TRBJ2-7	CASSLTQGYEQYF
TRBV28	TRBJ1-1	CASSIMSEAFF
TRBV10-2	TRBJ1-1	CASSAGLSLGTEAFF